This T cell receptor (beta chain) was found in a study of shared clonotypes between healthy human individuals. CD45RO-negative, CCR7-positively selected cells formed the naive CD8 fraction, excluding terminally differentiated effector memory CD45RA+ cells. Generated by immunoSEQ multiplex PCR, the TCRdb table keeps only in-frame clones and is missing some. The repertoire holds hundreds of thousands of clones, with around 95% as singletons. Germline V gene data show CDR1 as ENHRY and CDR2 as SYGVKD. The CDR3 covers 14 residues. Trimming cost V 2 bases and J 4 bases, with 12 bases left between them. The V gene is TRBV10-3, the J gene TRBJ2-7; TRBD2 might be the D (5 bases). The sequence was obtained from a woman between 25 and 40 years old in good health. The specimen sequenced was naive CD8+ T cells sorted from blood. CDR3: CAISERVASYEQYF. The DNA of the CDR3 is TGTGCCATCAGTGAGAGGGTAGCGAGTTACGAGCAGTACTTC.